The clone carrying this TCR beta chain was seen more than once but under ten times. No antigen is known for it. Indicated time point: patch test 1, 2 weeks after DPC sensitization. Described treatment: therapeutic diphenylcyclopropenone sensitization with weekly scalp DPC. The sample belongs to a study of human T cells and chemical hapten exposure. About the study: Upper-back patch tests with 0.01% DPC were read at 6 days. Broader study findings: Sensitization with DPC brought no change to TCRs above 1 in 1000 in frequency.

TCRdb recomputed calls from the RACE reads with MiXCR, one row per CDR3 protein. The sample carries 75,000 to 90,000 distinct CDR3 sequences, approximately 12% recorded once. The TCR originated in a woman aged 60-75 years with alopecia areata. Some clones in this sample may be carry-over from other donors' samples. The input for sequencing was whole blood, taken in connection with sensitization to the hapten diphenylcyclopropenone (DPC).

CDR3 coding DNA: TGTGCCAGCAGCTTCGGACCGGATCAGCCCCAGCATTTT. Encoded protein: CASSFGPDQPQHF. The chain couples TRBV11-2 to TRBJ1-5; no clear D. Trimming pared 3 bases from V and 5 bases from J, leaving 8 bases between. CDR3 size: 13 residues. Germline values: CDR1 SGHAT, CDR2 FQNNGV.